The 18 T cell receptor beta chains below all came from one sample that was sequenced in a study of cytomegalovirus exposure and HLA in healthy donors. Researchers ran the PCR with 60 Vbeta and 13 Jbeta primers. The protocol was immunoSEQ multiplex PCR, while the TCRdb copy is restricted to in-frame clones and leaves out a portion. The top ten hold 3.6% of the sample, which has nearly 110,000 clones, around 80% seen once. The sequencing input was PBMCs. Receptors were obtained from a man aged 55-75 years in good health and CMV-seronegative.

The V gene is TRBV7-9, the J gene TRBJ1-3, with D possibly matching TRBD1 (5 bases). The germline gives CDR1 SEHNR, CDR2 FQNEAQ (reference sequence). This CDR3 region has 14 residues. Trimming pared 2 bases from V and 4 bases from J, leaving 9 bases between. DNA of the CDR3: TGTGCCAGCAGCTTACAGGGATCCGGAAACACCATATATTTT. It codes for CASSLQGSGNTIYF.

As for this clone: Sequence at one end of the junction differs from germline and may be a read error. The rearrangement joins TRBV30 to TRBJ1-2; possible D gene TRBD1, 5 bases. Germline V CDR1 and CDR2: GTSNPN, SVGIG (reference sequence). The CDR3 loop spans 14 amino acids. The CDR3 here is CGWSHRRGRYGYTF. The CDR3 nucleotides read TGTGGCTGGAGTCATCGTAGGGGCCGCTATGGCTACACCTTC.

This clone has only one observation. The J gene is TRBJ2-7, the V gene TRBV11-2, with TRBD1 as a possible D gene (6 bases). Germline V lookup: CDR1 SGHAT, CDR2 FQNNGV. The germline V and J ends were trimmed by 2 bases and 3 bases, with 11 bases remaining between them. The CDR3 totals 14 residues. The CDR3 spells CASSLLRGGYEQYV. The CDR3 coding sequence is TGTGCCAGCAGCTTATTAAGAGGGGGCTACGAGCAGTACGTC.

This chain connects TRBV5-1 to TRBJ2-1, with 8 bases identical to TRBD2. This CDR3 is built from 16 residues. Germline values: CDR1 SGHRS, CDR2 YFSETQ. V was pared by 0 bases and J by 3 bases, with 5 bases of the junction left unmatched. The CDR3 nucleotides read TGCGCCAGCAGCTTGGTTGGCGGGGGGAACTACAATGAGCAGTTCTTC. Translating gives CASSLVGGGNYNEQFF.

The chain links TRBV7-2 to TRBJ2-7, with 8 bases identical to TRBD2. This CDR3 is built from 13 residues. Germline V gene data show CDR1 as SGHTA and CDR2 as FQGNSA. J lost 9 bases, V lost 1 base, and 5 bases had no gene match. CDR3 nucleotides: TGTGCCAGCAGCTTAGGTCGGGGGGGTCCGCAGTACTTC. It encodes CASSLGRGGPQYF.

The chain recombines TRBV28 with TRBJ2-2; no reliable D call. Germline V gene lookup returns CDR1 MDHEN and CDR2 SYDVKM. The CDR3 totals 13 residues. The V end was cut by 10 bases, the J end by 0 bases, with 9 bases between. The CDR3 reads CAIKASNTGELFF. CDR3 bases: TGTGCCATAAAAGCCTCGAACACCGGGGAGCTGTTTTTT.

This clone was seen just once. This rearrangement joins TRBV7-2 to TRBJ2-3; TRBD2 agrees at 7 bases. The CDR3 has 16 amino acids. Germline V gene sequence: CDR1 SGHTA, CDR2 FQGNSA. V was pared by 4 bases and J by 0 bases, with 7 bases of the junction left unmatched. CDR3: CASSSWGGLSTDTQYF. The CDR3 DNA follows: TGTGCCAGCAGCTCGTGGGGGGGTCTTAGCACAGATACGCAGTATTTT.

The chain joins TRBV7-8 to TRBJ1-2; 9 bases align to TRBD1. The V gene end was trimmed by 2 bases and the J gene end by 4 bases; junction bases not matched to a gene: 8. CDR3 length equals 16 residues. The germline V gene has CDR1 SGHVS and CDR2 FQNEAQ. The CDR3 bases are TGTGCCAGCAGCTTAAGGGAACAGGGGGCGCGCTATGGCTACACCTTC. Translated: CASSLREQGARYGYTF.

V and J are TRBV6-5 and TRBJ1-2; 8 nucleotides align to TRBD1. Germline loops: CDR1 MNHEY, CDR2 SVGAGI. CDR3 length equals 11 residues. Losses at the gene ends were 8 bases for V and 8 bases for J; bases not matched to a gene: 4. In DNA, the CDR3 is TGTGCCAGCGGGCACAGGGGGGGCTACACCTTC. Its protein is CASGHRGGYTF.

The CDR3 loop reads CASSVRGGRWNTEAFF. The DNA for the CDR3 is TGTGCCAGCAGCGTTCGGGGGGGCAGGTGGAACACTGAAGCTTTCTTT. This chain uses TRBV9 with TRBJ1-1; tentatively, D is TRBD1 (6 bases). V lost 2 bases to trimming and J lost 1 base, with 15 bases between them. The germline CDR1 and CDR2 sequences are SGDLS and YYNGEE. The CDR3 has 16 residues.

The chain couples TRBV6-6 to TRBJ2-5, with D perhaps TRBD1 (6 bases). The DNA end is more similar to TRBJ2-7, so the J call may be wrong. CDR1 is MNHNY and CDR2 is SVGAGI in the germline V gene (reference sequence). CDR3 size: 16 residues. The CDR3 protein is CASSYTAGVGSGEQYF. In DNA form, the CDR3 reads TGTGCCAGCAGTTACACTGCAGGGGTAGGGTCGGGCGAGCAGTACTTC.

This clone was seen more than once but under ten times. The V and J genes are TRBV7-9 and TRBJ1-2; no clear D. The V gene's germline CDR1 is SEHNR and CDR2 FQNEAQ (reference sequence). The CDR3 spans 14 residues. V lost 1 base and J lost 3, with 9 bases in between. CDR3 loop: CASSLGQTYYGYTF. The CDR3 region has the DNA TGTGCCAGCAGCTTAGGCCAAACTTACTATGGCTACACCTTC.

CDR3 sequence reads: CASRQGSAGYTF. CDR3 in DNA: TGTGCCAGCCGTCAGGGCTCGGCTGGCTACACCTTC. The gene calls are TRBV25-1 and TRBJ1-2, with D possibly TRBD1 on 5 matching bases. V dropped 8 bases and J dropped 7 bases, with 14 bases sitting between them. In germline, CDR1 is MGHDK, CDR2 SYGVNS. The CDR3 has 12 residues.

This chain links TRBV7-2 with TRBJ1-4; D gene ambiguous. Germline assignment: CDR1 SGHTA and CDR2 FQGNSA. The CDR3 sequence is 14 residues long. V lost 0 bases, J lost 4 bases, and 6 bases lay in between. DNA for the CDR3: TGTGCCAGCAGCTTAGCGTCCGGTAATGAAAAACTGTTTTTT. This translates into CASSLASGNEKLFF.

V gene TRBV25-1 combines with J gene TRBJ1-6; no firm D call. The CDR3 loop spans 16 amino acids. Germline V gene data show CDR1 as MGHDK and CDR2 as SYGVNS. The germline V and J ends were trimmed by 8 bases and 0 bases, with 14 bases remaining between them. The CDR3 here is CASWLARSSYNSPLHF. DNA for the CDR3: TGTGCCAGCTGGCTGGCGCGGAGCTCCTATAATTCACCCCTCCACTTT. Looking up the rest from reference TRBV25-1 and TRBJ1-6 gives the full variable domain: EADIYQTPRYLVIGTGKKITLECSQTMGHDKMYWYQQDPGMELHLIHYSYGVNSTEKGDLSSESTVSRIRTEHFPLTLESARPSHTSQYLCASWLARSSYNSPLHFGNGTRLTVT.

The chain has TRBV7-2 and TRBJ1-3; 7 bases fit TRBD1. J was trimmed by 1 base and V by 5 bases; bases with no gene match: 2. The CDR3 covers 14 residues. Germline CDR1 SGHTA, CDR2 FQGNSA. CDR3 DNA sequence: TGTGCCAGCAGCGCGACAGGGTCTGGAAACACCATATATTTT. It encodes CASSATGSGNTIYF.

This clone was seen only once. V is TRBV29-1 and J is TRBJ1-3, with no clear D. Trimming took 7 bases from V and 0 from J, leaving 10 bases between them. CDR1 is SQVTM and CDR2 is ANQGSEA in the germline V gene. The CDR3 has 13 residues. The CDR3, as DNA: TGCAGCGCCCTGGAGAGCTCTGGAAACACCATATATTTT. Its protein is CSALESSGNTIYF.

The chain carries TRBV11-2 and TRBJ2-2; D is possibly TRBD1 (8 bases). The germline CDR1 and CDR2 sequences are SGHAT and FQNNGV. Trimming took off 4 bases at V and 5 bases at J, with 17 bases between the two ends. This CDR3 comprises 16 residues. This CDR3 is CASSSLGQGGTGELFF. The CDR3 DNA reads TGTGCCAGCAGCTCACTCGGACAGGGAGGGACCGGGGAGCTGTTTTTT.